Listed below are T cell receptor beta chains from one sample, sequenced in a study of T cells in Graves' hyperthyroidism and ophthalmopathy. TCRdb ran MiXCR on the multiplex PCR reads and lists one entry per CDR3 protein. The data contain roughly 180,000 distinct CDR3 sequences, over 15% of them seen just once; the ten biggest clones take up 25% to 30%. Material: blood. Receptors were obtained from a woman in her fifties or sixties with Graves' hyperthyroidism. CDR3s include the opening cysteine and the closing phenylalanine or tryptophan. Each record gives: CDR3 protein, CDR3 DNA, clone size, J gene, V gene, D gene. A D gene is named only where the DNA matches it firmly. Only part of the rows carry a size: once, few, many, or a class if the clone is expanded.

CSVAQGVTDTQYF | TGCAGCGTTGCCCAGGGCGTCACAGATACGCAGTATTTT | many | TRBJ2-3 | TRBV29-1 | -
CASSLVVRRGTTYSLLSGNTIYF | TGTGCCAGCAGCTTAGTAGTAAGGAGAGGGACAACCTACAGCCTTCTATCTGGAAACACCATATATTTT | few | TRBJ1-3 | TRBV7-9 | -
CSASSMQTGINTEAFF | TGCAGTGCCAGTAGCATGCAGACAGGGATAAACACTGAAGCTTTCTTT | many | TRBJ1-1 | TRBV20-1 | TRBD1
CASSQPTGTSSYNEQFF | TGTGCCAGCAGCCAACCGACAGGGACGAGCTCCTACAATGAGCAGTTCTTC | many | TRBJ2-1 | TRBV28 | TRBD1
CSARDGGMTYGYTF | TGCAGTGCTAGAGATGGAGGGATGACCTATGGCTACACCTTC | many | TRBJ1-2 | TRBV20-1 | -
CASRPRQPQHF | TGTGCCAGCAGGCCGCGTCAGCCCCAGCATTTT | many | TRBJ1-5 | TRBV6-1 | -
CASRRGGAGTDTQYF | TGTGCCAGCCGCCGTGGGGGGGCGGGCACAGATACGCAGTATTTT | many | TRBJ2-3 | TRBV19 | -
CASSYRQGVVGQYF | TGTGCCAGCAGTTACAGGCAGGGGGTAGTCGGGCAGTACTTC | few | TRBJ2-7 | TRBV6-2/TRBV6-3 | TRBD1
CASSYAQPSKQYF | TGTGCCAGCAGTTATGCCCAACCCTCCAAGCAGTACTTC | many | TRBJ2-7 | TRBV6-1 | -
CASSSETGADYEQYF | TGTGCCAGCAGCTCCGAGACAGGGGCCGACTACGAGCAGTACTTC | few | TRBJ2-7 | TRBV7-9 | TRBD1
CASTRDGMETQYF | TGTGCCAGCACCAGGGACGGTATGGAGACCCAGTACTTC | many | TRBJ2-5 | TRBV6-1 | -
CATSSGTGGYTQYF | TGTGCCACCAGCAGTGGGACAGGGGGCTATACGCAGTATTTT | - | TRBJ2-3 | TRBV15 | TRBD1
CASSLKQGAHEQYF | TGTGCCAGCAGCTTGAAACAGGGGGCCCACGAGCAGTACTTC | - | TRBJ2-7 | TRBV7-9 | TRBD1
CASNEDGNYGYTF | TGTGCCAGCAACGAGGATGGGAACTATGGCTACACCTTC | many | TRBJ1-2 | TRBV28 | -
CASSRGSSSNQPQHF | TGTGCCAGCAGCCGGGGATCTAGTAGCAATCAGCCCCAGCATTTT | many | TRBJ1-5 | TRBV7-8 | -
CASSYGASGGTTYNEQFF | TGTGCCAGCAGTTACGGGGCTAGCGGGGGGACGACCTACAATGAGCAGTTCTTC | many | TRBJ2-1 | TRBV6-2/TRBV6-3 | TRBD2
CASNQDSQGSYNEQFF | TGTGCCAGTAATCAGGACAGTCAGGGGTCCTACAATGAGCAGTTCTTC | many | TRBJ2-1 | TRBV19 | -
CASSLFRGQNTEAFF | TGTGCCAGCAGTTTATTCAGGGGACAGAACACTGAAGCTTTCTTT | many | TRBJ1-1 | TRBV12-3/TRBV12-4 | -
CASSLVSGATDTQYF | TGTGCCAGCAGCCTCGTTTCGGGGGCCACAGATACGCAGTATTTT | many | TRBJ2-3 | TRBV7-2 | -
CASRSGGNTEAFF | TGTGCCAGTCGTTCCGGGGGGAACACTGAAGCTTTCTTT | many | TRBJ1-1 | TRBV12-3/TRBV12-4 | -
CASSLGTSSYNEQFF | TGTGCCAGCAGCTTAGGGACCAGCTCCTACAATGAGCAGTTCTTC | many | TRBJ2-1 | TRBV7-6 | -
CASSPAGGWVNTEAFF | TGTGCCAGCTCACCAGCAGGGGGCTGGGTGAACACTGAAGCTTTCTTT | many | TRBJ1-1 | TRBV18 | TRBD1
CASSLEAEGRDEQFF | TGTGCCAGCAGCTTAGAGGCTGAGGGGAGGGATGAGCAGTTCTTC | many | TRBJ2-1 | TRBV11-3 | TRBD2
CASSPRTRTTGETQYF | TGTGCCAGCTCACCCCGGACAAGGACAACGGGGGAGACCCAGTACTTC | many | TRBJ2-5 | TRBV18 | -
CASSQTDTQYF | TGCGCCAGCAGTCAGACAGATACGCAGTATTTT | many | TRBJ2-3 | TRBV10-1 | -
CASTNYRWHQPQHF | TGTGCCAGCACCAACTACAGGTGGCATCAGCCCCAGCATTTT | many | TRBJ1-5 | TRBV6-2/TRBV6-3 | -
CSARDQGDEQFF | TGCAGTGCTAGAGATCAGGGAGATGAGCAGTTCTTC | once | TRBJ2-1 | TRBV20-1 | -
CSARLAGVTDTQYF | TGCAGTGCTAGACTAGCGGGGGTCACAGATACGCAGTATTTT | many | TRBJ2-3 | TRBV20-1 | TRBD2
CASSQSGGYNEQFF | TGTGCCAGCAGCCAAAGCGGGGGATACAATGAGCAGTTCTTC | many | TRBJ2-1 | TRBV7-8 | TRBD2
CASSQGTFYGYTF | TGTGCCAGCTCACAGGGGACTTTCTATGGCTACACCTTC | many | TRBJ1-2 | TRBV18 | -
CASMVTGGVKTEAFF | TGTGCCAGTATGGTGACAGGGGGCGTTAAGACTGAAGCTTTCTTT | many | TRBJ1-1 | TRBV19 | TRBD1
CASGPRAGGRNEQFF | TGCGCCAGCGGCCCCAGGGCGGGAGGTCGTAATGAGCAGTTCTTC | - | TRBJ2-1 | TRBV10-1 | TRBD2
CASSHTGELFF | TGTGCCAGCAGCCACACCGGGGAGCTGTTTTTT | many | TRBJ2-2 | TRBV12-3/TRBV12-4 | -
CASSPGTGIGTDTQYF | TGCGCCAGCAGTCCCGGGACAGGGATTGGAACAGATACGCAGTATTTT | many | TRBJ2-3 | TRBV10-1 | TRBD1
CASSSTGAAGATQYF | TGTGCCAGCAGTTCCACAGGGGCGGCGGGGGCGACCCAGTACTTC | - | TRBJ2-5 | TRBV6-5 | -
CASSFGGNPYEQYF | TGTGCCAGCAGCTTCGGCGGGAACCCCTACGAGCAGTACTTC | many | TRBJ2-7 | TRBV7-2 | -
CASRHSGGNEQFF | TGTGCCAGCAGGCACTCAGGTGGCAATGAGCAGTTCTTC | many | TRBJ2-1 | TRBV12-3/TRBV12-4 | -
CSARDLGDYGYTF | TGCAGTGCTAGAGATTTGGGCGACTATGGCTACACCTTC | many | TRBJ1-2 | TRBV20-1 | -
CSAAPGRAGEGYTF | TGCAGTGCTGCCCCCGGCAGGGCAGGGGAGGGCTACACCTTC | many | TRBJ1-2 | TRBV20-1 | -
CASSLQVGANYGYTF | TGTGCCAGCAGCTTACAGGTCGGAGCTAACTATGGCTACACCTTC | many | TRBJ1-2 | TRBV7-2 | -